The rows below give T cell receptor beta chains drawn from one sample of a study of blood T cell repertoires in COVID-19. Assay: immunoSEQ multiplex PCR; the TCRdb copy retains only in-frame clones and omits some. The table records about 250,000 clones, 80% to 90% of them present only once. Sequencing input: peripheral blood. Receptor source: a man in his forties or fifties with active or convalescent COVID-19. Each CDR3 is given without its conserved first and last residue. The order of the fields is V gene, J gene, CDR3 protein.

TRBV5-1	TRBJ2-2	ASRRGQPTNTGELF
TRBV29-1	TRBJ1-2	SGFNRGEGYT
TRBV14	TRBJ2-6	ASSQAESGGFLSGANVLT
TRBV12-3/TRBV12-4	TRBJ1-1	ASSSTGTAF
TRBV24-1	TRBJ1-2	ATSDPVGGSYGYT
TRBV7-9	TRBJ1-6	ASSLTDSLSSYNSPLH
TRBV28	TRBJ1-2	ASSEPYGYT
TRBV20-1	TRBJ2-1	SAPLRYEQF
TRBV15	TRBJ2-5	ATSRGGGEETQY
TRBV19	TRBJ2-3	ASSTRTGETDTQY
TRBV11-2	TRBJ2-2	ASSILAITGELF
TRBV4-1	TRBJ1-2	ASSPRGQGKLFYGYT
TRBV7-9	TRBJ2-3	ASSLGEGGHTDTQY
TRBV4-2	TRBJ1-5	ASSPTEGLRQGAPGWQPQH
TRBV6-1	TRBJ2-2	ASSANPLAGGTGELF
TRBV11-3	TRBJ2-3	ASSSRDTDTDTQY